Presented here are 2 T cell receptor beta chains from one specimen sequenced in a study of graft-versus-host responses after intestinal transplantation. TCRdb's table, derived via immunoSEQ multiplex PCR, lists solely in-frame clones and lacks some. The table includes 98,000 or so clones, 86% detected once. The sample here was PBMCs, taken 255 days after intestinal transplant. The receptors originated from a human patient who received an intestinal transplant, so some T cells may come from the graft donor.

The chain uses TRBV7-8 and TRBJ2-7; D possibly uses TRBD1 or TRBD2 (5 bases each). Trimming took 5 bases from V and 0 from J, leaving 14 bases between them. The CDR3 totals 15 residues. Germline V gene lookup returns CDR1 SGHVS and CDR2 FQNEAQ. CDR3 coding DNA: TGTGCCAGCAGCGCCGTCCGGGACGCCTCCTACGAGCAGTACTTC. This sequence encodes CASSAVRDASYEQYF.

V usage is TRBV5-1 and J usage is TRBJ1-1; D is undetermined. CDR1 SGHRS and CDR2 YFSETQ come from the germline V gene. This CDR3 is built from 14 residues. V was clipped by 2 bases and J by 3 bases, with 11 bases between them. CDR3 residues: CASSFKGWDTEAFF. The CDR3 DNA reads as TGCGCCAGCAGCTTTAAAGGGTGGGACACTGAAGCTTTCTTT.